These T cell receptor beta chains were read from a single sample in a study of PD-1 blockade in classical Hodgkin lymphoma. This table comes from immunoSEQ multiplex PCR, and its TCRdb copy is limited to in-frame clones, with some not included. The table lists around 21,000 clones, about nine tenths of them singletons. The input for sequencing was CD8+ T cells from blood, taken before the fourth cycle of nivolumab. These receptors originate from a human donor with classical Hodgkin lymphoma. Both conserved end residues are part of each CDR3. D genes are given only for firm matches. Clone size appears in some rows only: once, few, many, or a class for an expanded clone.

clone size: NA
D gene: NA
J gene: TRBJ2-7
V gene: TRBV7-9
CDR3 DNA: TGTGCCAGCAGCCAAAGAAGGGAGCCGTCCTACGAGCAGTACTTC
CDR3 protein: CASSQRREPSYEQYF

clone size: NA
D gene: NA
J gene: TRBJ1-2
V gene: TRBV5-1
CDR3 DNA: TGCGCCAGCAGCTTGGCGTCCGCTCTTGATTTCTATGGCTACACCTTC
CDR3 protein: CASSLASALDFYGYTF

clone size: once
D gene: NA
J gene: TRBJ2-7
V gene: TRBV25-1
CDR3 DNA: TGTGCCAGCAGTTCGAGTCACGAGCAGTACTTC
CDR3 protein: CASSSSHEQYF

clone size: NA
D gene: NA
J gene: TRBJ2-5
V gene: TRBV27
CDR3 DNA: TGTGCCAGCAGTTTATCGACGTCTAAGACCCAGTACTTC
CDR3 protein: CASSLSTSKTQYF

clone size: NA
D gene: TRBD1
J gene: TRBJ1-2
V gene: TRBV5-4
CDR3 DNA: TGTGCCAGCAGCTTGTGGACAGGCAACTATGGCTACACCTTC
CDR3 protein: CASSLWTGNYGYTF

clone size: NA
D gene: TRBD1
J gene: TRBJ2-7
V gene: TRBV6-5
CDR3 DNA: TGTGCCAGCAGTTACACCTTGACAGGGGTGGACGAGCAGTACTTC
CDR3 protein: CASSYTLTGVDEQYF

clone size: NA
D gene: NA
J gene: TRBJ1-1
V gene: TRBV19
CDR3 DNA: TGTGCCAGTGGGTACAGGCGCCAAAGGAACACTGAAGCTTTCTTT
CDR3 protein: CASGYRRQRNTEAFF

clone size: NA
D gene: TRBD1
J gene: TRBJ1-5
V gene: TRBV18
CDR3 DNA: TGTGCCAGCTCACGAATTTCCCGGACAGGGGATCAGCCCCAGCATTTT
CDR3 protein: CASSRISRTGDQPQHF

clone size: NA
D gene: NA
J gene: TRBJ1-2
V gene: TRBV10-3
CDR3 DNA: TGTGCCATCAGTGAGAGAGGATCATCTCCCCGCCGCCAACCCTATGGCTACACCTTC
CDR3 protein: CAISERGSSPRRQPYGYTF

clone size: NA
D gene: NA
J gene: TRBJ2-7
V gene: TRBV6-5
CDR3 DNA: TGTGCCAGCAGTTACGGGGGGCCCACCTACGAGCAGTACTTC
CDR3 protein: CASSYGGPTYEQYF

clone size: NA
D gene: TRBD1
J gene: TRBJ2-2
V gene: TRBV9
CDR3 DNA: TGTGCCAGCAGCGCCCCCGGGACAGGGTACACCGGGGAGCTGTTTTTT
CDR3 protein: CASSAPGTGYTGELFF

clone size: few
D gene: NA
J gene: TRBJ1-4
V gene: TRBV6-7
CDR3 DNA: TGTGCCAGCAGTTACGTCGGAGACGCCCTCTTT
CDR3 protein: CASSYVGDALF

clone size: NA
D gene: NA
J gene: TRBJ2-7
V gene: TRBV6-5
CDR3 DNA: TGTGCCAGCAGTCCCGTTAGCGAAGGGAGCGAGCAGTACTTC
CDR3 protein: CASSPVSEGSEQYF

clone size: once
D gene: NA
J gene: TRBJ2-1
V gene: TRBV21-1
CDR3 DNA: TGTGCCAGCAGCCACCCTTCCGCAGCTAGCGGCGACAATGAGCAGTTCTTC
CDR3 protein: CASSHPSAASGDNEQFF